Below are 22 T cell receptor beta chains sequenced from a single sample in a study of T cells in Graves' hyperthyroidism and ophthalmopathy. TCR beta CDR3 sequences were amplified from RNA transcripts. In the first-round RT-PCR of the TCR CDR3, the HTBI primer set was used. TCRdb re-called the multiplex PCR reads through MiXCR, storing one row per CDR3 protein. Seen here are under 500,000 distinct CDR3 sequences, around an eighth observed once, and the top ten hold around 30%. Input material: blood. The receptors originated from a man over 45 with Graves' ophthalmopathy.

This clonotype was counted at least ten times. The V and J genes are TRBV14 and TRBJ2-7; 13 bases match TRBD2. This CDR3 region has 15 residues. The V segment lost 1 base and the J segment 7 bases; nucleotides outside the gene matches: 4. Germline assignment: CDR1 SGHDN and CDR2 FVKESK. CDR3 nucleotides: TGTGCCAGCAGCCAAGTCGGACTAGCGGGAGTAGAGCAGTACTTC. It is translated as CASSQVGLAGVEQYF.

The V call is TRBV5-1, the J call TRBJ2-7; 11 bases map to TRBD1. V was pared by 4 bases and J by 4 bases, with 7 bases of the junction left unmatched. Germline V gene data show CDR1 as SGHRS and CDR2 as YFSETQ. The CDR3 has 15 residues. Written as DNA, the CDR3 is TGCGCCAGCAGCATAAGTGGGACAGGGGGATACGAGCAGTACTTC. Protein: CASSISGTGGYEQYF.

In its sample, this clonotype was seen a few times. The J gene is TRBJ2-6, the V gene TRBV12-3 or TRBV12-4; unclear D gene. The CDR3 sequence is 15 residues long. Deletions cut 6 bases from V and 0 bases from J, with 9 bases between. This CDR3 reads CASRVTASGANVLTF. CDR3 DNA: TGTGCCAGCAGGGTCACAGCCTCTGGGGCCAACGTCCTGACTTTC.

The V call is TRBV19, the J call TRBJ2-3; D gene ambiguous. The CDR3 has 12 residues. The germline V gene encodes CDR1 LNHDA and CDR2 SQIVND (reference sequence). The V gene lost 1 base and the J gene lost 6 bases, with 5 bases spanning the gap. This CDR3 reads CASSIAPDTQYF. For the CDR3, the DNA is TGTGCCAGTAGTATAGCCCCGGATACGCAGTATTTT.

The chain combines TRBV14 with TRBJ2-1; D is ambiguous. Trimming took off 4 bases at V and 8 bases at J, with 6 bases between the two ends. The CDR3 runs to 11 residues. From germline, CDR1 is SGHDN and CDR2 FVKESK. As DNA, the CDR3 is TGTGCCAGCAGCCGTAAACATGAGCAGTTCTTC. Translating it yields CASSRKHEQFF.

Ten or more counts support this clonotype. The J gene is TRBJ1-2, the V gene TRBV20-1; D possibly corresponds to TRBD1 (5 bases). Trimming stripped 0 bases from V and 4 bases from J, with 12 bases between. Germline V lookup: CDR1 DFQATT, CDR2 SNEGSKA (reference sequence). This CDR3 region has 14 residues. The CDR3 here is CSARDIGVRYGYTF. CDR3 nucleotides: TGCAGTGCTAGAGATATAGGGGTGCGCTATGGCTACACCTTC.

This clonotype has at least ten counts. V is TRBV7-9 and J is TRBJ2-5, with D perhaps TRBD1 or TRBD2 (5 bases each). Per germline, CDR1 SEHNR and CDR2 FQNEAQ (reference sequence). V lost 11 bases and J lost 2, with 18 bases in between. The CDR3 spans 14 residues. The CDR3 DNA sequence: TGTGCCCAGACCGGCCGCTGGGGGCAAGAGACCCAGTACTTC. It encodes CAQTGRWGQETQYF.

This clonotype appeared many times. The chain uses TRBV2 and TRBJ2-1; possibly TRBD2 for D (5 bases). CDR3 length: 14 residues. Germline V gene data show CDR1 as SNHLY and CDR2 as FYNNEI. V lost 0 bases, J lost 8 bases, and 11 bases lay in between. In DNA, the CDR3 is TGTGCCAGCAGTGAAGCGGGAGCGATCTATGAGCAGTTCTTC. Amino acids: CASSEAGAIYEQFF.

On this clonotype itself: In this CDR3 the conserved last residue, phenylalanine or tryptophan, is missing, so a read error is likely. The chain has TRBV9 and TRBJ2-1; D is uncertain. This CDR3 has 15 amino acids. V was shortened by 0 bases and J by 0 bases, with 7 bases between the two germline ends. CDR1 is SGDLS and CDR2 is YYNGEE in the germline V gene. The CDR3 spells CASSVEASSYNEQFS. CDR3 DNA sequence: TGTGCCAGCAGCGTAGAAGCTTCCTCCTACAATGAGCAGTTCTCC.

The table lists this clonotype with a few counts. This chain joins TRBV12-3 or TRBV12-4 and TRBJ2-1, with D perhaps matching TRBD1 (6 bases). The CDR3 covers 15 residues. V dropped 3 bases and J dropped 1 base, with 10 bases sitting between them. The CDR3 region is CASSFLGASYNEQFF. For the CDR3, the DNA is TGTGCCAGCAGTTTTTTGGGGGCGTCCTACAATGAGCAGTTCTTC.

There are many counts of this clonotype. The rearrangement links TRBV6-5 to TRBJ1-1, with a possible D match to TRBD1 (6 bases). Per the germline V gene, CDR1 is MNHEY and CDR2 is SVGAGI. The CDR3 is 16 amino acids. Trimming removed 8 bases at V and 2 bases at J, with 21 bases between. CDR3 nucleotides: TGTGCCAGCTGGGAGAAGTTCGGGACATCTAACACTGAAGCTTTCTTT. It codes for CASWEKFGTSNTEAFF.

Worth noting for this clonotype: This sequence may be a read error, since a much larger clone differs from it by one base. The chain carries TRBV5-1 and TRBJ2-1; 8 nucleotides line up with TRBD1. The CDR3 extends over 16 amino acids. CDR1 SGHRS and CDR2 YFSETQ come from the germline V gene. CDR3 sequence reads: CASSFGGQGRINGQFF. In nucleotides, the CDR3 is TGCGCCAGCAGCTTTGGTGGACAGGGCCGAATCAATGGGCAGTTCTTC.

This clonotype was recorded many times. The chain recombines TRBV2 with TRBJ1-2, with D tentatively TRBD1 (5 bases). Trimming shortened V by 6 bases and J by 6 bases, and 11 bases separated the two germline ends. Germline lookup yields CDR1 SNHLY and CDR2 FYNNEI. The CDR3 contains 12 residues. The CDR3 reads CASRPVGDGYTF. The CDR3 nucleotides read TGTGCCAGCAGGCCGGTGGGGGATGGCTACACCTTC. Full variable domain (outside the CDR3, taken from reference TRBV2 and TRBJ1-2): EPEVTQTPSHQVTQMGQEVILRCVPISNHLYFYWYRQILGQKVEFLVSFYNNEISEKSEIFDDQFSVERPDGSNFTLKIRSTKLEDSAMYFCASRPVGDGYTFGSGTRLTVV.

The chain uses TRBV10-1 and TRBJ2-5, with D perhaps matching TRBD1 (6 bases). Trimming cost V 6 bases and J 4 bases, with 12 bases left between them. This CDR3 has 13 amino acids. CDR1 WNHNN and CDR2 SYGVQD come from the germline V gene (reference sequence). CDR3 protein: CASSAGARETQYF. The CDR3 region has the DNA TGCGCCAGCAGCGCAGGGGCTAGAGAGACCCAGTACTTC.

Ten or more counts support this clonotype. The CDR3 loop is CAWSVPGSYYYGYTF. DNA of the CDR3: TGTGCCTGGAGTGTACCAGGCAGTTACTACTATGGCTACACCTTC. J is TRBJ1-2 and V is TRBV30; D gene ambiguous. CDR1 GTSNPN and CDR2 SVGIG come from the germline V gene (reference sequence). V was cut by 0 bases and J by 3 bases, with 14 bases left in between. The CDR3 totals 15 residues.

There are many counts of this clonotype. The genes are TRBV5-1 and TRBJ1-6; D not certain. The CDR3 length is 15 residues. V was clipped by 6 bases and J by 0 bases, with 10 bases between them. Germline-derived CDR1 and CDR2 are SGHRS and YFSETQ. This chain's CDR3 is CASKDRSSYNSPLHF. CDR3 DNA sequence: TGCGCCAGCAAGGACCGGAGCTCCTATAATTCACCCCTCCACTTT. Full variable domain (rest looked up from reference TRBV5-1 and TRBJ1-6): KAGVTQTPRYLIKTRGQQVTLSCSPISGHRSVSWYQQTPGQGLQFLFEYFSETQRNKGNFPGRFSGRQFSNSRSEMNVSTLELGDSALYLCASKDRSSYNSPLHFGNGTRLTVT.

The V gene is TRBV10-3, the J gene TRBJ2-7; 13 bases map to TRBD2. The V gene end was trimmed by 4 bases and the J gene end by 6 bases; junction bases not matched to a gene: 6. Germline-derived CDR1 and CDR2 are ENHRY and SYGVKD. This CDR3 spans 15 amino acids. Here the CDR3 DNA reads TGTGCCATCAGTGGGGGACTAGCGGGAAAGGCCGAGCAGTACTTC. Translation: CAISGGLAGKAEQYF.

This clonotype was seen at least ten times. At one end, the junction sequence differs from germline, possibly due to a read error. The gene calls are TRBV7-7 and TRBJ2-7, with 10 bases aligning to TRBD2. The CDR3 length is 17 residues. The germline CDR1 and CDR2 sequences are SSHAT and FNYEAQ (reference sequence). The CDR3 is CASSHLKLLAGNYEQYF. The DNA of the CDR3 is TGTGCTAGCAGCCACCTAAAGCTACTAGCGGGAAACTACGAGCAGTACTTC.

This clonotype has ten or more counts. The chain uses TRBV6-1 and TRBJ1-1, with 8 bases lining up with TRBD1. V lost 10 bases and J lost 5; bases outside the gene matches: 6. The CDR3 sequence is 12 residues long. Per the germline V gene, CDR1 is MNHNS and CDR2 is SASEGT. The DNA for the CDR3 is TGTGCCACCTCCAGGGGGCGGACTGAAGCTTTCTTT. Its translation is CATSRGRTEAFF.

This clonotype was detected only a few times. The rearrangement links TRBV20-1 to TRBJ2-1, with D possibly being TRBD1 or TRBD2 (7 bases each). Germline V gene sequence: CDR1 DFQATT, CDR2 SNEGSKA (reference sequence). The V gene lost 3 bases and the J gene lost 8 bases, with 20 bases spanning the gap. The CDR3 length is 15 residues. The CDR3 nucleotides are TGCAGTGCTAGTCACCCCCCAAGCGGGACAGATGAGCAGTTCTTC. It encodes CSASHPPSGTDEQFF.

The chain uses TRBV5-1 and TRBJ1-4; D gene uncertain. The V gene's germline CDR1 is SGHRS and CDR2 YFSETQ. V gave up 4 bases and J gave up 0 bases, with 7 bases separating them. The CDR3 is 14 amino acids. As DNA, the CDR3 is TGCGCCAGCAGCCTGACCGCAACTAATGAAAAACTGTTTTTT. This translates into CASSLTATNEKLFF. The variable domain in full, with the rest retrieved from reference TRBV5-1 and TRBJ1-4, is KAGVTQTPRYLIKTRGQQVTLSCSPISGHRSVSWYQQTPGQGLQFLFEYFSETQRNKGNFPGRFSGRQFSNSRSEMNVSTLELGDSALYLCASSLTATNEKLFFGSGTQLSVL.

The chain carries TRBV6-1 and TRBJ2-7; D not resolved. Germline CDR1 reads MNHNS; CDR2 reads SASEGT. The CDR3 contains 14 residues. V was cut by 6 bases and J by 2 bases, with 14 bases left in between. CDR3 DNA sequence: TGTGCCAGCAGAGGGTCCGGGCTGCCCTACGAGCAGTACTTC. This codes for CASRGSGLPYEQYF.